Listed below are T cell receptor beta chains from one sample, sequenced in a study of early T cells in non-severe SARS-CoV-2 infection. TCRdb reanalysed the 5' RACE reads using MiXCR and keeps one entry per CDR3 protein. This table has around 99,000 distinct CDR3 sequences, around 10% appearing once. The sample comprised whole blood. The receptors come from an adult who was a healthcare worker with PCR-confirmed SARS-CoV-2 infection or an uninfected control (not recorded which). Each CDR3 is given with its conserved first and last residue. The D gene is left open where the match is weak. Clone size is stated in some rows and not others, as once, few, many or a class when expanded.

clone_size	j_call	d_call	v_call	cdr3_nt	cdr3_aa
many	TRBJ2-4	TRBD2	TRBV10-2	TGCGCCAGCTCGACCCTAGCGGGAGTCGCGGAAAACATTCAGTACTTC	CASSTLAGVAENIQYF
.	TRBJ2-2	.	TRBV10-1	TGCACCAGCAGTGTTCGGGGAATGACCGGGGAGCTGTTTTTT	CTSSVRGMTGELFF
few	TRBJ2-5	.	TRBV7-2	TGTGCCAGCAGCTTAGAGAGGCAAGAGACCCAGTACTTC	CASSLERQETQYF
.	TRBJ2-3	.	TRBV7-2	TGTGCCAGCAGCTTAGCGCGGGGAGATACGCAGTATTTT	CASSLARGDTQYF
few	TRBJ2-3	.	TRBV20-1	TGCAGTGCTAGTACGACAGATACGCAGTATTTT	CSASTTDTQYF
many	TRBJ2-3	TRBD1	TRBV5-1	TGCGCCAGCAGCTTAAGGACAGGCCACACCGATACGCAGTATTTT	CASSLRTGHTDTQYF
few	TRBJ2-3	.	TRBV18	TGTGCCAGCTCACCAGAGGCAGTCACAGATACGCAGTATTTT	CASSPEAVTDTQYF
.	TRBJ2-7	.	TRBV12-3/TRBV12-4	TGTGCCAGCAGAGGCGGTAAAATCGAGCAGTACTTC	CASRGGKIEQYF
few	TRBJ2-1	.	TRBV2	TGTGCCAGCAGGCCTCTTCAGGGAAGATACAATGAGCAGTTCTTC	CASRPLQGRYNEQFF
many	TRBJ2-7	TRBD1	TRBV28	TGTGCCAGCAGGGGACAGGCCCAGTCCTACGAGCAGTACTTC	CASRGQAQSYEQYF
.	TRBJ2-7	TRBD2	TRBV6-5	TGTGCCAGCAGTTACAGCGGGGATAGCTCCTACGAGCAGTACTTC	CASSYSGDSSYEQYF
.	TRBJ2-1	TRBD2	TRBV29-1	TGCAGCGTTGAAGAATTAGCGGGACTAGCGGGTAACAATGAGCAGTTCTTC	CSVEELAGLAGNNEQFF
many	TRBJ2-7	.	TRBV5-1	TGCGCCAGCACTCCAAGGGGGGGCAAGACCTACGAGCAGTACTTC	CASTPRGGKTYEQYF
many	TRBJ1-5	.	TRBV7-2	TGTGCCAGCAGCTTAGAGGGTGGTAATCAGCCCCAGCATTTT	CASSLEGGNQPQHF
many	TRBJ1-2	.	TRBV20-1	TGCAGTGCTAGAGGGCCTAAAAGCGGTATAGTTGAAGACCGCTATGGCTACACCTTC	CSARGPKSGIVEDRYGYTF
.	TRBJ2-2	.	TRBV7-8	TGTGCCAGCAGCTTAGTGAACGAGATACACACCGGGGAGCTGTTTTTT	CASSLVNEIHTGELFF
.	TRBJ2-7	TRBD2	TRBV6-2/TRBV6-3	TGTGCCAGCAGGAGGACTAGCGGGGGCCATTTGGTTTACGAGCAGTACTTC	CASRRTSGGHLVYEQYF
.	TRBJ2-7	.	TRBV28	TGTGCCAGCAGTTTATATGAGGGGACCGAATCGAACGAGCAGTACTTC	CASSLYEGTESNEQYF
few	TRBJ1-1	TRBD1	TRBV2	TGTGCCAGTACAGGGGGCCCCCCTTACATGAACACTGAAGCTTTCTTT	CASTGGPPYMNTEAFF
few	TRBJ2-2	.	TRBV6-4	TGTGCCAGCAGTGACTCCTCAAACACCGGGGAGCTGTTTTTT	CASSDSSNTGELFF
many	TRBJ2-4	TRBD1	TRBV20-1	TGCAGTGCTAGAAAGCCAGGGGGCGCGGGAAACATTCAGTACTTC	CSARKPGGAGNIQYF
.	TRBJ1-2	TRBD1	TRBV10-2	TGCGCCAGCAGTGAGGGGGACAGGGAATTTTATGGCTACACCTTC	CASSEGDREFYGYTF
many	TRBJ2-5	TRBD1	TRBV7-7	TGTGCCAGCAGCCCCATCGGACAGGGAGGGACCCAGTACTTC	CASSPIGQGGTQYF
many	TRBJ2-7	TRBD1	TRBV2	TGTGCCAGCCACCGGGACAGCTACGAGCAGTACTTC	CASHRDSYEQYF
many	TRBJ2-5	TRBD1	TRBV3-1	TGTGCCAGCAGCCTCCCAACCGGGACAGTGGTTAGGGAGACCCAGTACTTC	CASSLPTGTVVRETQYF
many	TRBJ2-3	.	TRBV7-2	TGTGCCAGCAGCTTGGACTTCAATACGCAGTATTTT	CASSLDFNTQYF
few	TRBJ2-7	TRBD1	TRBV28	TGTGCCAGCAGTCCTATGGGACAGGCCTACGAGCAGTACTTC	CASSPMGQAYEQYF
many	TRBJ2-1	.	TRBV6-1	TGTGCCAGCAGTGAAGCAGGGACTGAGCAGTTCTTC	CASSEAGTEQFF
.	TRBJ2-6	.	TRBV28	TGTGCCAGCAATATTGAGGACTCTGGGGCCAACGTCCTGACTTTC	CASNIEDSGANVLTF
many	TRBJ2-3	.	TRBV5-1	TGCGCCAGCACGACTAGTTTCACAGATACGCAGTATTTT	CASTTSFTDTQYF
many	TRBJ1-2	.	TRBV7-2	TGTGCCAGCAGCATCCCACACAGGGAAGGCTATGGCTACACCTTC	CASSIPHREGYGYTF